These 21 T cell receptor beta chains were all obtained from the same sample, sequenced in a study of Ad26.COV2.S vaccination and SARS-CoV-2 variants. Using immunoSEQ multiplex PCR, the repertoire was profiled, and TCRdb retains in-frame clones only, with some absent. This repertoire shows roughly 700,000 clones, more than 80% found once; its top ten account for around 1.4%. Specified treatment: around 19 received Ad26.COV2.S at low or high dose, single or two shots; 5 received placebo; per-sample allocation not given. Day 63 following the first vaccine or placebo injection was when the samples were taken. This specimen consisted of peripheral blood, obtained in a trial of Ad26.COV2.S vaccine versus placebo. The origin of the receptors is a person aged 18-60 years who received the Ad26.COV2.S COVID-19 vaccine or a placebo.

This chain's CDR3 is CASSDSRWRPRLADEQFF. CDR3 nucleotides: TGTGCCAGCAGTGACTCTCGGTGGCGGCCACGTTTAGCGGATGAGCAGTTCTTC. V gene TRBV6-4 combines with J gene TRBJ2-1; possibly TRBD2 for D (6 bases). Per the germline V gene, CDR1 is MRHNA and CDR2 is SNTAGT. The CDR3 has 18 amino acids. Trimming took off 0 bases at V and 8 bases at J, with 23 bases between the two ends.

In its sample, this clone was seen a few times. The same CDR3 arises from other DNA sequences in this sample as well. The rearrangement joins TRBV2 to TRBJ2-7; unclear D gene. There are 12 residues in the CDR3. Deletions cut 3 bases from V and 3 bases from J, with 6 bases between. From germline, CDR1 is SNHLY and CDR2 FYNNEI. The CDR3 DNA reads TGTGCCAGCAGTGAGGGTCACTACGAGCAGTACTTC. This sequence encodes CASSEGHYEQYF.

The table lists this clone with a count of one. The chain couples TRBV7-3 to TRBJ2-6, with a weak D call TRBD2 (7 bases). CDR1 and CDR2 (germline): SGHTA, FQGTGA. V was shortened by 1 base and J by 2 bases, with 21 bases between the two germline ends. This CDR3 is built from 20 residues. The CDR3 loop reads CASSLNAPRGRGAGANVLTF. Here the CDR3 DNA reads TGTGCCAGCAGCTTAAATGCGCCGCGGGGGCGAGGCGCTGGGGCCAACGTCCTGACTTTC.

V is TRBV30 and J is TRBJ1-1, with a weak D call TRBD1 (5 bases). V was trimmed by 0 bases and J by 7 bases, leaving 9 bases between them. Looked up from germline, CDR1 is GTSNPN and CDR2 is SVGIG (reference sequence). There are 12 residues in the CDR3. CDR3 in amino acids: CAWSVGGLEAFF. CDR3 bases: TGTGCCTGGAGTGTGGGGGGTCTTGAAGCTTTCTTT.

The rearrangement uses TRBV5-1 and TRBJ2-7, with a possible D match to TRBD2 (8 bases). Germline V gene sequence: CDR1 SGHRS, CDR2 YFSETQ. The CDR3 extends over 17 amino acids. V lost 0 bases and J lost 1, with 17 bases in between. This chain's CDR3 is CASSLAPLAGQSYEQYF. CDR3 DNA: TGCGCCAGCAGCTTGGCCCCCTTAGCGGGACAGTCCTACGAGCAGTACTTC.

The genes are TRBV12-3 or TRBV12-4 and TRBJ2-7; D remains unclear. The CDR3 consists of 12 residues. The V end lost 6 bases, the J end lost 0 bases, and 6 bases lay between the germline ends. In DNA form, the CDR3 reads TGTGCCAGCAGGCAGGACTCCTACGAGCAGTACTTC. It translates to CASRQDSYEQYF.

V is TRBV4-2 and J is TRBJ2-7; TRBD2 matches 10 bases. V lost 4 bases and J lost 3; bases outside the gene matches: 9. This CDR3 spans 16 amino acids. Per the germline V gene, CDR1 is LGHNA and CDR2 is YNFKEQ. The CDR3 is CASSRDPGLANYEQYF. CDR3 nucleotides: TGTGCCAGCAGCCGAGATCCGGGACTAGCGAACTACGAGCAGTACTTC.

This sequence joins TRBV4-1 and TRBJ2-2, with D maybe TRBD1 (6 bases). The germline V and J ends were trimmed by 3 bases and 4 bases, with 15 bases remaining between them. The V gene's germline CDR1 is MGHRA and CDR2 YSYEKL. CDR3 length: 16 residues. The CDR3 reads CASSQAGDTLTGELFF. CDR3 nucleotide sequence: TGCGCCAGCAGCCAGGCTGGGGACACCCTCACCGGGGAGCTGTTTTTT.

This clone occurred a few times. This sequence joins TRBV30 and TRBJ1-5, with D perhaps matching TRBD1 (6 bases). CDR3 length equals 14 residues. V lost 5 bases, J lost 2 bases, and 13 bases lay in between. CDR1 is GTSNPN, CDR2 SVGIG, per germline (reference sequence). CDR3 coding DNA: TGTGCCTGGGGGGCGAGGGGGGGCAATCAGCCCCAGCATTTT. Its translation: CAWGARGGNQPQHF.

V is TRBV19 and J is TRBJ1-5, with 7 positions matching TRBD1. V trimming: 8 bases; J trimming: 3 bases; junction bases outside the gene matches: 10. Germline values: CDR1 LNHDA, CDR2 SQIVND (reference sequence). This CDR3 spans 15 amino acids. The CDR3 DNA reads as TGTGCCAGTGAGGGAGGAGGGGGCGTCAATCAGCCCCAGCATTTT. This translates into CASEGGGGVNQPQHF.

CDR3 protein: CASSFGSTQYF. DNA of the CDR3: TGTGCCAGCAGCTTTGGTAGTACGCAGTATTTT. The genes are TRBV7-2 and TRBJ2-3; no reliable D call. This CDR3 is 11 amino acids long. V gave up 3 bases and J gave up 8 bases, with 6 bases separating them. The germline V gene encodes CDR1 SGHTA and CDR2 FQGNSA.

V gene TRBV10-3 combines with J gene TRBJ2-7; TRBD1 is a possible D gene (5 bases). Germline V gives CDR1 ENHRY, CDR2 SYGVKD. Deletions cut 0 bases from V and 7 bases from J, with 16 bases between. The CDR3 loop spans 15 amino acids. The CDR3 DNA reads TGTGCCATCAGTGAGTCGGGTAACGGTCCAGGGGAGCAGTACTTC. Encoded protein: CAISESGNGPGEQYF.

As concerns this clone: At one of its ends the junction is not consistent with the germline gene, which may arise from a read error. This chain links TRBV10-3 with TRBJ1-2; possibly TRBD1 for D (5 bases). The germline V gene encodes CDR1 ENHRY and CDR2 SYGVKD. The CDR3 runs 12 residues. CDR3 bases: TGTGCCATCAGTGAGTCGACGGCAGGGCCCTTCTTC. Translating gives CAISESTAGPFF.

The chain couples TRBV7-9 to TRBJ2-7; the D gene could be TRBD1 or TRBD2 (6 bases each). This CDR3 is built from 14 residues. With 3 bases removed from V and 2 bases from J, the gap between germline ends came to 11 bases. Germline CDR1 SEHNR, CDR2 FQNEAQ (reference sequence). The CDR3 DNA follows: TGTGCCAGCAGCTTTAAGGGGGAGGCCTACGAGCAGTACTTC. Protein product: CASSFKGEAYEQYF.

A few counts support this clone. The chain combines TRBV19 with TRBJ2-7; 8 positions agree with TRBD1. Germline V gene data show CDR1 as LNHDA and CDR2 as SQIVND (reference sequence). CDR3 length: 14 amino acids. The ends lost 10 bases at V and 4 bases at J; junction bases unmatched: 12. This chain's CDR3 is CATAPGQVGYEQYF. The CDR3 DNA is TGTGCCACTGCTCCGGGACAGGTGGGGTACGAGCAGTACTTC.

The genes are TRBV29-1 and TRBJ2-5; TRBD2 aligns across 8 bases. Germline lookup yields CDR1 SQVTM and CDR2 ANQGSEA. J lost 2 bases, V lost 4 bases, and 3 bases had no gene match. The CDR3 is 13 amino acids. The CDR3 loop reads CSVGRGGQETQYF. The CDR3 bases are TGCAGCGTTGGGCGCGGGGGGCAAGAGACCCAGTACTTC.

In its sample, this clone was seen a few times. The chain recombines TRBV19 with TRBJ2-7; D not resolved. From germline, CDR1 is LNHDA and CDR2 SQIVND (reference sequence). This CDR3 is 14 amino acids long. V shed 8 bases and J shed 2 bases, with 16 bases lying between them. CDR3 sequence reads: CASAVGRSTYEQYF. DNA for the CDR3: TGTGCCAGTGCCGTAGGACGCAGCACCTACGAGCAGTACTTC.

V is TRBV24-1 and J is TRBJ2-1; the D gene could be TRBD1 or TRBD2 (7 bases each). CDR1 KGHDR and CDR2 SFDVKD come from the germline V gene. The CDR3 totals 16 residues. The V end was cut by 2 bases, the J end by 7 bases, with 17 bases between. The CDR3 DNA reads as TGTGCCACCAGTGATTCCCAGGGGGGGGTAGGGAATGAGCAGTTCTTC. Translation gives CATSDSQGGVGNEQFF.

This clone was seen only a few times. The chain combines TRBV10-1 with TRBJ1-2; a weak D match, TRBD1 (6 bases). From germline, CDR1 is WNHNN and CDR2 SYGVQD (reference sequence). The CDR3 is made up of 13 amino acids. Trimming cost V 2 bases and J 4 bases, with 8 bases left between them. The CDR3 region is CASSETGFYGYTF. Written as DNA, the CDR3 is TGCGCCAGCAGTGAGACAGGGTTCTATGGCTACACCTTC.

V gene TRBV6-5 combines with J gene TRBJ2-5, with D perhaps matching TRBD1 or TRBD2 (5 bases each). The ends were cut back, 5 bases at V and 7 bases at J, with 11 bases in the middle. Germline-derived CDR1 and CDR2 are MNHEY and SVGAGI. This CDR3 region has 12 residues. The CDR3 spells CASSLRGGTQYF. CDR3 DNA: TGTGCCAGCAGTCTCCGGGGCGGGACCCAGTACTTC.

This chain links TRBV21-1 with TRBJ2-5. TRBV21-1 is noted as a pseudogene. CDR3 size: 16 residues. CDR3 DNA: TGTGCCAGCAGCAAAGGTCGGGCCCCGAGCCAAGAGACCCAGTACTTC. It translates to CASSKGRAPSQETQYF.